What follows is one TCR beta chain and its context. The antigen remains undetermined. Per individual sample, total RNA of at least 5.5 micrograms was extracted. These data come from a study of blood T cells in healthy people across ages. Regarding the study as a whole: Donor CMV infection status was unknown, possibly confounding age-related changes in expanded clonotypes. PBMC samples, being unsorted, prevented any conclusive comparison of naive and antigen-experienced cells.

With a J-beta primer mix and a sample-barcoded 5' primer, a second PCR ran about 7 to 11 cycles. A single record per CDR3 protein comes from TCRdb applying MiXCR to the 5' RACE reads. The data contain around 1,000,000 distinct CDR3 sequences, roughly two fifths of them singletons. The V gene end was trimmed by 4 bases and the J gene end by 5 bases; junction bases not matched to a gene: 5. The germline V gene encodes CDR1 ENHRY and CDR2 SYGVKD. CDR3 length: 14 residues. Sequenced sample: blood. This receptor was obtained from a man aged 18 to 29 in good health. The chain is built from TRBV10-3 and TRBJ2-1; 7 nucleotides line up with TRBD2. The CDR3 nucleotides read TGTGCCATCAGTGTACAAGCGGGGAACAATGAGCAGTTCTTC. It translates to CAISVQAGNNEQFF.